This T cell receptor beta chain was found in a study of T cell responses to AZD1222 COVID-19 vaccine (dated by TCRdb to the early 2020s). For context, the study as a whole: A total of 230 or so trial participants underwent TCR sequencing, of whom 207 received two doses of AZD1222 and about 25 received two doses of the MenACWY control vaccine. Enrollment into the trials was organized by age into subgroups of 18-55, 56-69 and 70-plus years, and those subgroups contained about 160, 30 and 59 TCR-sequenced participants, respectively. Overall study outcomes, separate from this receptor: CD4 TCRs associated with the vaccine covered the entire spike protein, and the dominant responses were in regions 160-218 and 743-854. No day 14 peak-response samples were available, so repertoires were characterized only after the peak T cell response. Only six or seven AZD1222 recipients were SARS-CoV-2 seropositive at baseline, limiting conclusions about previously exposed vaccinees. Participants were mostly white British and included more females than males, and it was suggested by the authors that clonal diversity may have been underestimated. The 56-69-year group was small, and its depth increase did not reach significance, likely because of low power. A significant rise in spike-specific TCR breadth and depth was observed after two AZD1222 doses relative to day 0 and relative to MenACWY recipients. Epitopes outside the regions mutated in the B.1.351 and B.1.1.7 variants were reportedly recognized by nearly half of the unique spike-specific TCRs.

The meaning of the sample's time point label: about 28 days (+/-7) after the second vaccine dose. This specimen's treatment or condition label, interpreted: meningococcal conjugate vaccine given as trial control. Vaccinee samples came from UK trials COV001 and COV002, including a single-blind randomized controlled phase 2/3 trial of AZD1222 (ChAdOx1 nCoV-19) in healthy adults. For TCRbeta chain sequencing, PBMC samples were collected from trial participants at day 0 and at day 28 after the second dose. Note on this clone: What this receptor recognizes is not known. Per-base qualities were not stored, and no clone one base away is much larger.

The CDR3 regions of human TCRbeta chains were analyzed by immunosequencing. The authors processed their data as follows. TCRs in the repertoires were compared against a reference library of SARS-CoV-2-specific TCRs that had been generated with the MIRA antigen-specificity platform. Breadth meant the fraction of unique TCRs that were SARS-CoV-2-associated, whereas depth meant the fraction of total T cells that were SARS-CoV-2-associated. Using the MIRA data, each spike-specific TCR was assigned both to the spike region to which the TCR was reactive and to a CD4 or CD8 class. Log10-transformed breadth and depth values were compared by one-way ANOVA with Sidak's multiple comparisons tests. TCRdb obtained this table from immuneACCESS and retained in-frame rearrangements with V and J assigned. These tables miss some clones; where compared with another copy, unresolved V genes account for less than half of the shortfall, and the remainder is unexplained. That table furnishes V, J and clone size, whereas the DNA furnished D and trimming. The sample table lists around 150,000 clones, roughly nine tenths of them with a count of one. 7.5% to 9.5% of the sample is in the top ten clones.

The germline V gene (reference sequence) yields SEHNR for CDR1 and FQNEAQ for CDR2. The junction carries 9 bases between V and J, which are trimmed by 8 bases and 8 bases respectively. The CDR3 starts with the cysteine, ends with the phenylalanine, and has 11 residues. Only CDR3 DNA remains: 33 bases, in frame from the first base. This sequence originates from an adult who received the MenACWY meningococcal vaccine as a control. This receptor chain uses TRBV7-9 and TRBJ1-4, with the D gene call left open. The input for sequencing was peripheral blood, taken 28 days after the second dose of the MenACWY control vaccine. The DNA sequence is given as TGTGCCAGCCGGGGAGGCGAAAAACTGTTTTTT. It translates as CASRGGEKLFF.